This T cell receptor beta chain was sequenced in a study of CD8 T cells in Susac syndrome (dated by TCRdb to about 2019). Regarding the study in general: Whether CD8+ T cell activation and differentiation in Susac syndrome was antigen driven was tested using repertoire sequencing. CD8+ T cell repertoire clonality was compared between around eleven healthy donors, some 14 Susac syndrome patients and around 15 multiple sclerosis patients.

Study-level results and caveats: The study acknowledged that relatively few individuals were included in the TCR sequencing and HLA analysis.

CDR1 and CDR2, per the germline V gene (reference sequence), are MNHEY and SMNVEV. V was cut back by 7 bases and J by 0 bases, leaving a gap of 13 bases between them. The CDR3 runs 15 residues from the cysteine to the phenylalanine. Only the CDR3 portion is preserved as DNA: 45 bases, with reading frame beginning at the first base. Peripheral blood CD8+ and CD4+ T cells from healthy donors, Susac syndrome patients and multiple sclerosis patients were profiled by high-throughput TCR beta sequencing. The multiple sclerosis controls were treatment-naive patients who had stable or active relapsing-remitting disease and met the revised McDonald criteria. Bulk CD8+ and CD4+ T cells were purified magnetically by negative isolation, whereas CD8+ TEMRA cells were enriched by FACS. Blood was drawn into EDTA tubes, processed within 24 hours, and PBMCs were isolated by density gradient centrifugation. PBMCs intended for TCR sequencing were cryopreserved in liquid nitrogen and thawed later in a water bath at 37 degrees C. Purity of sorted or isolated CD4+, CD8+ and CD8+ TEMRA cells was at least 90%.

RNA was extracted using the RNeasy kit, and roughly 0.45 to 1 microgram was reverse transcribed with random hexamers. TCR beta CDR3 regions were amplified with the immunoSEQ multiplex PCR assay covering 54 Vbeta and 13 Jbeta segments. PCR amplification bias was corrected using a synthetic template baseline for primer optimization and computational correction. The paper's data handling went like this. Only productive sequences were kept, with reads annotated to V, D and J genes according to IMGT and analyzed in immunoSEQ Analyzer. Clonality was calculated as one minus the Shannon entropy normalized by log2 of the number of productive unique sequences. For each patient and control, public and private clones were evaluated among the 100 most prevalent clones. Clones were defined as Susac-specific when absent from the healthy and MS cohorts, from over 950 published viral clones and from other ImmuneACCESS disease sequences. Using fastp trimming at Q25 and MiXCR clonotype assembly, TCRdb reanalyzed the public sequencing data and kept in-frame beta chains. Each CDR3 protein appears once, grouped with its most common genes and DNA. What appears here as the V and J calls and clone size reflects TCRdb's work, not the paper's. The sample table shows about 400,000 distinct CDR3 sequences, and 75% to 90% are seen once. The ten largest clones take up under 0.15% of the sample.

On this clonotype itself: What this receptor recognizes is not known. The record has no base qualities; no much larger clone is one base away.

The sequence was obtained from a human donor with multiple sclerosis. Sequences were obtained from CD8+ T cells from PBMCs. This receptor chain uses TRBV27 and TRBJ2-1; no D gene is confidently identified. The CDR3 has the sequence CASTRREFSYNEQFF. The nucleotide sequence reads as follows: TGTGCCAGCACCAGAAGGGAATTCTCCTACAATGAGCAGTTCTTC.